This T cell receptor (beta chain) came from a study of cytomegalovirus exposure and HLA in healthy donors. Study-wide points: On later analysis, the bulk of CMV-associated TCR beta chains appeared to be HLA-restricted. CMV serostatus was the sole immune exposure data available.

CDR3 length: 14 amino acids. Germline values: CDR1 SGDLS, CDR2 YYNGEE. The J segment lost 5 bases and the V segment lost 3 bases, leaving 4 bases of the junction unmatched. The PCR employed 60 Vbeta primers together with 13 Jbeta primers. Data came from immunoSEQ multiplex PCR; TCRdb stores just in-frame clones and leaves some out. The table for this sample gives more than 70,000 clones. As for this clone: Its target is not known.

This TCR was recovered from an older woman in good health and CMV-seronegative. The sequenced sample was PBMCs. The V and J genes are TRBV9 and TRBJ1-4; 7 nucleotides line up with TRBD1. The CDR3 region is CASSGQGLNEKLFF. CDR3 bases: TGTGCCAGCAGCGGACAGGGACTGAATGAAAAACTGTTTTTT.